The 15 T cell receptor beta chains given below trace back to one sample, sequenced in a study of T cells in Graves' hyperthyroidism and ophthalmopathy. What was amplified from RNA transcripts were TCR beta CDR3 regions. Carried out on the TCR CDR3, a first-round RT-PCR used the HTBI primer set. TCRdb analysed the multiplex PCR reads with MiXCR anew, one entry per CDR3 protein. Here the sample spans 250,000 to 300,000 distinct CDR3 sequences, 13% being singletons. Specimen: blood. These receptors all come from a woman aged 30 to 39 with Graves' hyperthyroidism that later progressed to Graves' ophthalmopathy.

Notes on this clonotype: This clone may be a read error of a much larger clone one base away. The rearrangement links TRBV6-5 to TRBJ2-1, with a possible D match to TRBD2 (6 bases). The ends were cut back, 4 bases at V and 7 bases at J, with 14 bases in the middle. The CDR3 is 14 amino acids. Germline assignment: CDR1 MNHEY and CDR2 SVGAGI. The CDR3 sequence is CASSFGGPDNEQFF. DNA of the CDR3: TGTGCCAGCAGTTTCGGAGGGCCCGATAATGAGCAGTTCTTC.

This clonotype was seen at least ten times. The chain has TRBV7-3 and TRBJ2-3, with TRBD2 matching 8 bases. Germline V lookup: CDR1 SGHTA, CDR2 FQGTGA. CDR3 length: 15 amino acids. J was trimmed by 1 base and V by 4 bases; bases with no gene match: 4. The CDR3 spells CASSSMTSGTDTQYF. Written as DNA, the CDR3 is TGTGCCAGCAGCTCCATGACTAGCGGCACAGATACGCAGTATTTT.

This clonotype occurred many times. The rearrangement joins TRBV12-3 or TRBV12-4 to TRBJ1-2, with TRBD1 as a possible D gene (5 bases). This CDR3 contains 15 residues. Trimming took 4 bases from V and 7 from J, leaving 19 bases between them. For the CDR3, the DNA is TGTGCCAGCAGTTCTTCCGGGACGGGGGGAGTTGGCTACACCTTC. This sequence encodes CASSSSGTGGVGYTF.

This clonotype appeared many times. This chain connects TRBV6-1 to TRBJ1-5; D remains ambiguous. This CDR3 has 13 residues. Germline lookup yields CDR1 MNHNS and CDR2 SASEGT. Trimming cost V 0 bases and J 5 bases, with 5 bases left between them. The CDR3 DNA reads as TGTGCCAGCAGTGAAGCTCGCCATCAGCCCCAGCATTTT. Protein sequence: CASSEARHQPQHF.

This clonotype was recorded many times. The J gene is TRBJ2-6, the V gene TRBV11-2; D unclear. CDR1 SGHAT and CDR2 FQNNGV come from the germline V gene. CDR3 length: 15 amino acids. V was clipped by 1 base and J by 2 bases, with 6 bases between them. The CDR3 spells CASSLAVAGANVLTF. In DNA form, the CDR3 reads TGTGCCAGCAGCTTAGCCGTGGCTGGGGCCAACGTCCTGACTTTC.

This clonotype was seen at least ten times. CDR3 nucleotide sequence: TGTGCCAGCAATTTTGGGTTACGGACAGACTACTACGAGCAGTACTTC. Protein sequence: CASNFGLRTDYYEQYF. This chain connects TRBV6-1 to TRBJ2-7; D is perhaps TRBD1 (6 bases). CDR1 is MNHNS and CDR2 is SASEGT in the germline V gene. Trimming cost V 7 bases and J 3 bases, with 22 bases left between them. The CDR3 contains 16 residues.

The table lists this clonotype with many counts. The gene calls are TRBV28 and TRBJ2-7, with D uncertain. The V end was cut by 6 bases, the J end by 4 bases, with 22 bases between. Per the germline V gene, CDR1 is MDHEN and CDR2 is SYDVKM. The CDR3 loop spans 16 amino acids. CDR3 protein: CASSAGLSRSSYEQYF. The CDR3 coding sequence is TGTGCCAGCAGCGCCGGGCTGAGCAGGTCCTCATACGAGCAGTACTTC.

The rearrangement joins TRBV7-2 to TRBJ2-3; D not certain. Trimming took off 11 bases at V and 2 bases at J, with 14 bases between the two ends. The length of the CDR3 is 13 residues. Germline V gene lookup returns CDR1 SGHTA and CDR2 FQGNSA. CDR3 sequence reads: CAGRRTNTDTQYF. CDR3 sequence (DNA): TGTGCCGGTCGAAGGACGAACACAGATACGCAGTATTTT.

V is TRBV5-6 and J is TRBJ2-4; TRBD2 agrees at 8 bases. The CDR3 length is 16 residues. The trim removed 0 bases at V and 1 base at J, leaving 3 bases unmatched. CDR1 is SGHDT, CDR2 YYEEEE, per germline. The chain's CDR3 is CASSLEGLGAKNIQYF. CDR3 coding DNA: TGTGCCAGCAGCTTGGAGGGACTAGGGGCCAAAAACATTCAGTACTTC. Supplemented by reference TRBV5-6 and TRBJ2-4, the full variable domain reads DAGVTQSPTHLIKTRGQQVTLRCSPKSGHDTVSWYQQALGQGPQFIFQYYEEEERQRGNFPDRFSGHQFPNYSSELNVNALLLGDSALYLCASSLEGLGAKNIQYFGAGTRLSVL.

At least ten counts were recorded for this clonotype. This chain connects TRBV28 to TRBJ1-5; weak D call: TRBD1 (6 bases). Trimming took off 6 bases at V and 3 bases at J, with 12 bases between the two ends. The CDR3 covers 14 residues. The V gene's germline CDR1 is MDHEN and CDR2 SYDVKM. The CDR3 is CASRPTGFNQPQHF. The CDR3 DNA reads TGTGCCAGCAGACCGACAGGCTTCAATCAGCCCCAGCATTTT.

This clonotype has at least ten counts. The chain uses TRBV5-8 and TRBJ2-2, with 8 nucleotides matching TRBD1. V lost 1 base, J lost 4 bases, and 6 bases stayed unmatched. In germline, CDR1 is SGHTS, CDR2 YDEGEE. The CDR3 totals 16 residues. CDR3: CASSLLPGGGTGELFF. CDR3 coding DNA: TGTGCCAGCAGCTTGCTACCAGGGGGCGGCACCGGGGAGCTGTTTTTT.

In its sample, this clonotype was seen many times. This chain's CDR3 is CASSLGTGSNQPQHF. The CDR3 coding sequence is TGTGCCAGCAGTTTGGGGACAGGGAGCAATCAGCCCCAGCATTTT. The chain joins TRBV28 to TRBJ1-5; the match to TRBD1 covers 9 bases. The CDR3 is made up of 15 amino acids. Germline lookup yields CDR1 MDHEN and CDR2 SYDVKM. V dropped 3 bases and J dropped 1; count of bases not matched to a gene: 1. Complete variable domain (other parts from reference TRBV28 and TRBJ1-5): DVKVTQSSRYLVKRTGEKVFLECVQDMDHENMFWYRQDPGLGLRLIYFSYDVKMKEKGDIPEGYSVSREKKERFSLILESASTNQTSMYLCASSLGTGSNQPQHFGDGTRLSIL.

This clonotype has a count of ten or more. The CDR3 DNA reads as TGCGCCAGCAGCTTCGACCTGGGCGAGCAGTACTTC. Its protein product is CASSFDLGEQYF. The gene calls are TRBV5-1 and TRBJ2-7; D gene ambiguous. The V end lost 2 bases, the J end lost 6 bases, and 9 bases lay between the germline ends. Looked up from germline, CDR1 is SGHRS and CDR2 is YFSETQ. CDR3 length: 12 amino acids.

This sequence joins TRBV28 and TRBJ2-6, with 12 bases identical to TRBD2. Germline CDR1 MDHEN, CDR2 SYDVKM. The CDR3 is 20 amino acids. V trimming: 5 bases; J trimming: 3 bases; junction bases outside the gene matches: 14. CDR3 nucleotide sequence: TGTGCCAGCAGTACGATGGGACTAGCGGGCCCGCCTAGTGGGGCCAACGTCCTGACTTTC. Its protein is CASSTMGLAGPPSGANVLTF.

This clonotype was observed a few times. Since a much larger clone is just one base distant, this may be a read error. The rearrangement uses TRBV12-3 or TRBV12-4 and TRBJ2-3; D is possibly TRBD2 (6 bases). This CDR3 is 14 amino acids long. V lost 6 bases, J lost 6 bases, and 16 bases lay in between. CDR3 DNA sequence: TGTGCCAGCAGCCGAAGCAGGAGGGCCGATACGCAGTATTTT. It codes for CASSRSRRADTQYF.